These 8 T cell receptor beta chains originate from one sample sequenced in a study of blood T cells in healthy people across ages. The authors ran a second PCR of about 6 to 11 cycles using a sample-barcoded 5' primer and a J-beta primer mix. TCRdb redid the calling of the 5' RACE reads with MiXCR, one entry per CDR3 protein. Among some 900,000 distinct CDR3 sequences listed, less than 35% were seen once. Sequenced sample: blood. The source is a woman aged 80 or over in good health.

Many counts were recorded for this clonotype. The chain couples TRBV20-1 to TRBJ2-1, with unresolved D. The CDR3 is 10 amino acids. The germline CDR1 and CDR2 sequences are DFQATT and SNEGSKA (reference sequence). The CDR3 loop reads CTAVHNEQFF. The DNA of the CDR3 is TGCACGGCGGTTCACAATGAGCAGTTCTTC.

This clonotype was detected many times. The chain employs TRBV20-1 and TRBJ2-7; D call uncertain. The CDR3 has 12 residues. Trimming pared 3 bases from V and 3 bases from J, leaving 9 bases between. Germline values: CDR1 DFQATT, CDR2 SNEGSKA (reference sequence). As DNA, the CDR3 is TGCAGTGCTAGTTCCGGCCGCTACGAGCAGTACTTC. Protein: CSASSGRYEQYF.

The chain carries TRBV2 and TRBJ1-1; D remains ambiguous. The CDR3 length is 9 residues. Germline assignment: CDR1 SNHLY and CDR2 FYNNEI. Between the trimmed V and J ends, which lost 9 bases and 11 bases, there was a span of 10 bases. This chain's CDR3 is CARQKEAFF. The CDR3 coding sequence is TGTGCCAGGCAAAAAGAGGCTTTCTTT. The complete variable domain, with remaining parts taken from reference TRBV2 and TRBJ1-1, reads EPEVTQTPSHQVTQMGQEVILRCVPISNHLYFYWYRQILGQKVEFLVSFYNNEISEKSEIFDDQFSVERPDGSNFTLKIRSTKLEDSAMYFCARQKEAFFGQGTRLTVV.

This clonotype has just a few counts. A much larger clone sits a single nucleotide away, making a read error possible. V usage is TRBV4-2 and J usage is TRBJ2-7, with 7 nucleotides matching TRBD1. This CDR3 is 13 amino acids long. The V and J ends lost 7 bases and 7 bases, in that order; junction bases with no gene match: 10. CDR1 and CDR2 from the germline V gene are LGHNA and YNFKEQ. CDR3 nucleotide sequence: TGTGCCAGCAACAGGGGAGAGGACAATGAGCAGTACTTC. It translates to CASNRGEDNEQYF.

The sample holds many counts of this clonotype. In DNA form, the CDR3 reads TGCGCCAGCAGTCCTGACAGCCTCAATCAGCCCCAGCATTTT. Its protein is CASSPDSLNQPQHF. V gene TRBV5-1 combines with J gene TRBJ1-5; D might be TRBD1 (5 bases). This CDR3 comprises 14 residues. The germline CDR1 and CDR2 sequences are SGHRS and YFSETQ. Trimming cost V 5 bases and J 3 bases, with 12 bases left between them.

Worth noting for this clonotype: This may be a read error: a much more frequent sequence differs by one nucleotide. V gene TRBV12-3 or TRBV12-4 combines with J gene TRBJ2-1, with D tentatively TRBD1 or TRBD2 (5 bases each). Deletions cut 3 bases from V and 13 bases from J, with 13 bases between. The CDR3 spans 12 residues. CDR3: CASSFTGRTQFF. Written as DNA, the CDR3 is TGTGCCAGCAGTTTCACGGGACGGACCCAGTTCTTC.

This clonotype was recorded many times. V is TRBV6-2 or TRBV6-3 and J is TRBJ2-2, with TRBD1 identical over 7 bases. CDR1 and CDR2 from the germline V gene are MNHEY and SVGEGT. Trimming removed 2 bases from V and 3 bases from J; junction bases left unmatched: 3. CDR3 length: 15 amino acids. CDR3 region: CASSYRTGDTGELFF. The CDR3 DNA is TGTGCCAGCAGTTACCGAACAGGGGACACCGGGGAGCTGTTTTTT.

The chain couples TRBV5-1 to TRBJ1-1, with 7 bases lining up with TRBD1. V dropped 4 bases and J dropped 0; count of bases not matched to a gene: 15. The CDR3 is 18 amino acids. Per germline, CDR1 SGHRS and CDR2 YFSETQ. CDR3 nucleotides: TGCGCCAGCAGCCCCAGGCTGGCAGGGGGGGCTATGAACACTGAAGCTTTCTTT. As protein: CASSPRLAGGAMNTEAFF. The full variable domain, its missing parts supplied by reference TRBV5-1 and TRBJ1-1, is KAGVTQTPRYLIKTRGQQVTLSCSPISGHRSVSWYQQTPGQGLQFLFEYFSETQRNKGNFPGRFSGRQFSNSRSEMNVSTLELGDSALYLCASSPRLAGGAMNTEAFFGQGTRLTVV.